This passage covers 9 T cell receptor beta chains from one sample sequenced in a study. MiXCR, applied by TCRdb to the RT-PCR reads, yields one record per CDR3 protein. Of hundreds of thousands of distinct CDR3 sequences in the sample, 11% to 15% were seen once. The material sequenced was memory CD4+ T cells from blood. Receptors were obtained from a female donor in good health, serving as a healthy control.

This clonotype was detected many times. The V call is TRBV20-1, the J call TRBJ2-5; 8 bases fit TRBD1. The ends lost 4 bases at V and 4 bases at J; junction bases unmatched: 2. CDR3 length equals 12 residues. The germline CDR1 and CDR2 sequences are DFQATT and SNEGSKA (reference sequence). The CDR3 DNA reads as TGCAGTGCTACAGGGGGCGGAGAGACCCAGTACTTC. It codes for CSATGGGETQYF.

This chain joins TRBV6-5 and TRBJ2-1, with D perhaps TRBD2 (8 bases). Germline assignment: CDR1 MNHEY and CDR2 SVGAGI. The length of the CDR3 is 15 residues. Trimming stripped 3 bases from V and 6 bases from J, with 15 bases between. CDR3: CASSYSGGGFNEQFF. CDR3 bases: TGTGCCAGCAGTTATTCGGGAGGGGGCTTCAATGAGCAGTTCTTC.

The chain links TRBV21-1 to TRBJ1-1. TRBV21-1 is recorded as a pseudogene. The CDR3 spans 16 residues. CDR3 sequence: CASSKEEGRLNTEAFF. Written as DNA, the CDR3 is TGTGCCAGCAGCAAAGAAGAGGGACGGCTGAACACTGAAGCTTTCTTT.

The V and J genes are TRBV20-1 and TRBJ2-1; D gene uncertain. V dropped 2 bases and J dropped 6 bases, with 5 bases sitting between them. Germline CDR1 is DFQATT and CDR2 is SNEGSKA (reference sequence). The CDR3 sequence is 11 residues long. The chain's CDR3 is CSARPLNEQFF. The DNA of the CDR3 is TGCAGTGCTAGACCTCTCAATGAGCAGTTCTTC.

The J gene is TRBJ2-1, the V gene TRBV19; TRBD2 aligns across 11 bases. Germline values: CDR1 LNHDA, CDR2 SQIVND (reference sequence). This CDR3 spans 19 amino acids. The junction had 12 bases not matched to a gene; V was cut back by 5 bases and J by 0 bases. The CDR3 reads CASSDPGTSGLGSYNEQFF. The CDR3 DNA reads as TGTGCCAGTAGTGACCCAGGGACTAGCGGCCTAGGCTCCTACAATGAGCAGTTCTTC.

This clonotype came up many times. The chain employs TRBV6-6 and TRBJ2-1; 7 nucleotides match TRBD2. CDR3 length equals 15 residues. CDR1 and CDR2 from the germline V gene are MNHNY and SVGAGI (reference sequence). Trimming took 6 bases from V and 7 from J; bases not matched to a gene: 12. The CDR3 nucleotides read TGTGCCAGCAGCGATTACGGGACTATGAATAATGAGCAGTTCTTC. This translates into CASSDYGTMNNEQFF.

This clonotype was counted many times. The chain combines TRBV7-3 with TRBJ2-3, with 14 positions matching TRBD2. Germline V gene data show CDR1 as SGHTA and CDR2 as FQGTGA. There are 20 residues in the CDR3. V lost 4 bases and J lost 5; bases outside the gene matches: 17. The CDR3 region has the DNA TGTGCCAGCAGCTCCATCGTATATATGGGACTAGCGGGAGCAATAGATACGCAGTATTTT. It yields the protein CASSSIVYMGLAGAIDTQYF.

The chain recombines TRBV5-1 with TRBJ2-2; TRBD2 matches 9 bases. The ends lost 8 bases at V and 4 bases at J; junction bases unmatched: 9. The germline CDR1 and CDR2 sequences are SGHRS and YFSETQ. The CDR3 sequence is 15 residues long. The CDR3 sequence: CASTGTSFGTGELFF. CDR3 DNA sequence: TGCGCCAGTACCGGGACTAGCTTTGGCACCGGGGAGCTGTTTTTT. The variable domain in full, completed from reference TRBV5-1 and TRBJ2-2, reads KAGVTQTPRYLIKTRGQQVTLSCSPISGHRSVSWYQQTPGQGLQFLFEYFSETQRNKGNFPGRFSGRQFSNSRSEMNVSTLELGDSALYLCASTGTSFGTGELFFGEGSRLTVL.

This clonotype was found a few times. This sequence joins TRBV24-1 and TRBJ2-2; perhaps D is TRBD1 or TRBD2 (5 bases each). Germline-derived CDR1 and CDR2 are KGHDR and SFDVKD. Between the trimmed V and J ends, which lost 0 bases and 3 bases, there was a span of 13 bases. CDR3 length equals 17 residues. The CDR3 spells CATSDLTPGPHTGELFF. CDR3 coding DNA: TGTGCCACCAGTGATTTGACCCCGGGACCGCACACCGGGGAGCTGTTTTTT.